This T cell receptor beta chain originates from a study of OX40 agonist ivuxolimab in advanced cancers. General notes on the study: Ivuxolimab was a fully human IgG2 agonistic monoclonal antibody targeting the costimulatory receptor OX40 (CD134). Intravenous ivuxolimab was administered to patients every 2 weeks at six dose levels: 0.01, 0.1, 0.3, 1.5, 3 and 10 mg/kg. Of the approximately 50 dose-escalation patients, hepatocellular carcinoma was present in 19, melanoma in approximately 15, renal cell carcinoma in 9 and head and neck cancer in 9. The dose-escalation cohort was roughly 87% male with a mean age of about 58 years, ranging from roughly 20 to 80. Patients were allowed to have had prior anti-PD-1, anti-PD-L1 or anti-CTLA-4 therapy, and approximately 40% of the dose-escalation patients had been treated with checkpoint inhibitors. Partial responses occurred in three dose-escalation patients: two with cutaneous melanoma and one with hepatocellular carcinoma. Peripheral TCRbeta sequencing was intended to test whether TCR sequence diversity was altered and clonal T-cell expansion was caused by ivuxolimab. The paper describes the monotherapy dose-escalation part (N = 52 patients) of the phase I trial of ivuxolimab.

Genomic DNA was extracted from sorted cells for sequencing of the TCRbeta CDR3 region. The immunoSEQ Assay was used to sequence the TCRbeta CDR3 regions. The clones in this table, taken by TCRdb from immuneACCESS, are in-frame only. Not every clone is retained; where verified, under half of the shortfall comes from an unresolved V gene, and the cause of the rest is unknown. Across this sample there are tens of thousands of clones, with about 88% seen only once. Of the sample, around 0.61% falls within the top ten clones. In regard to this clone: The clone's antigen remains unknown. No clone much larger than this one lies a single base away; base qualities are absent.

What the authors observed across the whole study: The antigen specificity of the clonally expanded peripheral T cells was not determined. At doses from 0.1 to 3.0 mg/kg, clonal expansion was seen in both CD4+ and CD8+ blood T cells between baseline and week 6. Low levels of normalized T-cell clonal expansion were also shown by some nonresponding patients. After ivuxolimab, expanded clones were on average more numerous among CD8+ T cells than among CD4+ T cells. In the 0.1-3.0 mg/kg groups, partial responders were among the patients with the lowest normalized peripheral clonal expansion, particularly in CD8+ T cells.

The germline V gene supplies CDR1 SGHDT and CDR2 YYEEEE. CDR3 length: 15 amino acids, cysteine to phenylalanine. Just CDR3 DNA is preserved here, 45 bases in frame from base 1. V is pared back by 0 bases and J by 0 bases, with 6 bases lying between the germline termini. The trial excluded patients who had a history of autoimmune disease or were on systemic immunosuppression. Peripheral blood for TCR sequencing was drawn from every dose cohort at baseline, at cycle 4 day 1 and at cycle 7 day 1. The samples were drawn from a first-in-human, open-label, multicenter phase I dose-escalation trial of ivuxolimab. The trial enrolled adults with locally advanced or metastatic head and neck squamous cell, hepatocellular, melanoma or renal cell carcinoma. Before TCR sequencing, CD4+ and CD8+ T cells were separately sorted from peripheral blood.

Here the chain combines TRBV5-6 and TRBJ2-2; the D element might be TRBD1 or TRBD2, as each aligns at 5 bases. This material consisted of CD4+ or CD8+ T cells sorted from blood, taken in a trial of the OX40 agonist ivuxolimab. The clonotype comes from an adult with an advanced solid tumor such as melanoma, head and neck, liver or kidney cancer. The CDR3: CASSLVGANTGELFF. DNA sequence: TGTGCCAGCAGCTTGGTGGGGGCGAACACCGGGGAGCTGTTTTTT. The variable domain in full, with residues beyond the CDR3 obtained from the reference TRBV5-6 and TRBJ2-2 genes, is DAGVTQSPTHLIKTRGQQVTLRCSPKSGHDTVSWYQQALGQGPQFIFQYYEEEERQRGNFPDRFSGHQFPNYSSELNVNALLLGDSALYLCASSLVGANTGELFFGEGSRLTVL.